The 27 T cell receptor beta chains below were found in one sample sequenced in a study of blood T cell repertoires in COVID-19. Assay used: immunoSEQ multiplex PCR; TCRdb lists only in-frame clones, some missing. Seen here are about 300,000 clones, about nine tenths observed once, and the top ten hold about 2.2%. The sample was peripheral blood. The receptors come from a woman aged 25-40 years with COVID-19, enrolled during active disease.

This chain uses TRBV19 with TRBJ2-1; D is uncertain. Trimming stripped 1 base from V and 9 bases from J, with 4 bases between. CDR1 LNHDA and CDR2 SQIVND come from the germline V gene (reference sequence). The CDR3 is 11 amino acids. As DNA, the CDR3 is TGTGCCAGTAGTATAGGACTTGAGCAGTTCTTC. Amino acids: CASSIGLEQFF.

The chain is built from TRBV10-2 and TRBJ1-2; no reliable D call. This CDR3 comprises 14 residues. CDR1 and CDR2 from the germline V gene are WSHSY and SAAADI. V was clipped by 2 bases and J by 4 bases, with 11 bases between them. CDR3 nucleotide sequence: TGCGCCAGCAGTGAGGGCAGTTCTTTCTATGGCTACACCTTC. It encodes CASSEGSSFYGYTF.

V is TRBV4-1 and J is TRBJ2-7, with D perhaps matching TRBD1 (6 bases). Germline CDR1 reads MGHRA; CDR2 reads YSYEKL. Trimming stripped 6 bases from V and 2 bases from J, with 17 bases between. This CDR3 comprises 15 residues. The CDR3, as DNA: TGCGCCAGCAGTCGAGGGGTGACAGGAGCCTACGAGCAGTACTTC. Protein sequence: CASSRGVTGAYEQYF.

The chain employs TRBV6-5 and TRBJ2-7; the match to TRBD2 covers 9 bases. Germline trimming cut 2 bases from V and 2 bases from J; bases unmatched to any gene: 7. CDR3 length: 16 residues. Germline V gives CDR1 MNHEY, CDR2 SVGAGI. CDR3 sequence: CASSYTGGRATYEQYF. Written as DNA, the CDR3 is TGTGCCAGCAGTTACACGGGCGGGAGGGCCACCTACGAGCAGTACTTC.

To note about this clone: Other DNA sequences within the sample encode an identical CDR3. V usage is TRBV13 and J usage is TRBJ2-1; 11 nucleotides align to TRBD2. This CDR3 is built from 13 residues. Trimming removed 3 bases from V and 10 bases from J; junction bases left unmatched: 2. CDR1 PRHDT and CDR2 FYEKMQ come from the germline V gene (reference sequence). This chain's CDR3 is CASSLGLADEQFF. CDR3 bases: TGTGCCAGCAGCTTGGGACTAGCGGACGAGCAGTTCTTC.

The chain employs TRBV9 and TRBJ2-1, with 14 positions matching TRBD2. The CDR3 length is 16 residues. Looked up from germline, CDR1 is SGDLS and CDR2 is YYNGEE. V gave up 3 bases and J gave up 10 bases; unmatched junction bases: 9. CDR3 residues: CASSALGTSGSREQFF. Here the CDR3 DNA reads TGTGCCAGCAGCGCCTTGGGGACTAGCGGGAGTCGGGAGCAGTTCTTC.

The chain employs TRBV7-9 and TRBJ1-1; 9 positions agree with TRBD1. Trimming removed 2 bases from V and 5 bases from J; junction bases left unmatched: 3. The CDR3 consists of 14 residues. Germline-derived CDR1 and CDR2 are SEHNR and FQNEAQ (reference sequence). The CDR3 DNA is TGTGCCAGCAGCTTATTGACAGGGGGGACTGAAGCTTTCTTT. This codes for CASSLLTGGTEAFF.

This clone has a single count. This chain connects TRBV23-1 to TRBJ1-5, with D possibly TRBD1 on 5 matching bases. TRBV23-1 has ORF status, its function being uncertain. This CDR3 is 15 amino acids long. Trimming cost V 0 bases and J 2 bases, with 8 bases left between them. The CDR3 sequence: CASSQSVGRNQPQHF. In nucleotides, the CDR3 is TGCGCCAGCAGTCAATCGGTGGGGCGCAATCAGCCCCAGCATTTT.

The chain combines TRBV6-6 with TRBJ2-2, with TRBD2 as a possible D gene (5 bases). Between the trimmed V and J ends, which lost 2 bases and 4 bases, there was a span of 8 bases. The CDR3 is 14 residues long. Germline assignment: CDR1 MNHNY and CDR2 SVGAGI (reference sequence). The CDR3 region has the DNA TGTGCCAGCAGTTACGAGGGTGGCACCGGGGAGCTGTTTTTT. Translated, it gives CASSYEGGTGELFF.

The chain recombines TRBV30 with TRBJ2-7; perhaps TRBD2 as D (7 bases). CDR1 and CDR2 (germline): GTSNPN, SVGIG (reference sequence). V lost 0 bases, J lost 0 bases, and 12 bases lay in between. The CDR3 runs to 15 residues. The CDR3 sequence: CAWSVRGASSYEQYF. The CDR3 DNA reads as TGTGCCTGGAGTGTACGGGGGGCGAGCTCCTACGAGCAGTACTTC.

This chain links TRBV27 with TRBJ1-2, with 10 bases matching TRBD1. V shed 3 bases and J 8 bases; nucleotides not matched to a gene: 9. The CDR3 has 15 amino acids. From germline, CDR1 is MNHEY and CDR2 SMNVEV (reference sequence). The DNA for the CDR3 is TGTGCCAGCAGTTTGGGACAGGGGCGGTCGGTGGGCTACACCTTC. Protein product: CASSLGQGRSVGYTF.

The chain employs TRBV7-9 and TRBJ2-1, with 11 bases that match TRBD1. The CDR3 has 19 amino acids. Germline lookup yields CDR1 SEHNR and CDR2 FQNEAQ (reference sequence). Germline trimming cut 3 bases from V and 0 bases from J; bases unmatched to any gene: 10. CDR3 DNA sequence: TGTGCCAGCAGCTTGCGGACAGGGGGCAGAGGGTACTCCTACAATGAGCAGTTCTTC. Translation gives CASSLRTGGRGYSYNEQFF.

The chain has TRBV5-1 and TRBJ2-1, with 9 bases aligning to TRBD2. The CDR3 is 17 residues long. The germline gives CDR1 SGHRS, CDR2 YFSETQ. J was trimmed by 8 bases and V by 4 bases; bases with no gene match: 16. In nucleotides, the CDR3 is TGCGCCAGCAGCCCAAGTAAAGGACTAGCGCCTCTCGATGAGCAGTTCTTC. Encoded protein: CASSPSKGLAPLDEQFF.

This clone was observed a few times. V is TRBV5-4 and J is TRBJ2-7; a weak D match, TRBD1 (5 bases). Germline-derived CDR1 and CDR2 are SGHNT and YYREEE (reference sequence). The length of the CDR3 is 15 residues. The V gene lost 1 base and the J gene lost 6 bases, with 17 bases spanning the gap. The CDR3 coding sequence is TGTGCCAGCAGCTTGTGGGCTGTGGGGCACAGCGAGCAGTACTTC. It is translated as CASSLWAVGHSEQYF.

The V call is TRBV19, the J call TRBJ2-2; possibly TRBD1 for D (5 bases). CDR3 length: 17 residues. Germline values: CDR1 LNHDA, CDR2 SQIVND (reference sequence). V lost 3 bases and J lost 4, with 18 bases in between. Written as DNA, the CDR3 is TGTGCCAGTAGTATTTCCCCGCAGGGTGTTTCCACCGGGGAGCTGTTTTTT. This translates into CASSISPQGVSTGELFF.

As to this clone: This CDR3 is also generated by other DNA sequences in the sample. The CDR3 bases are TGTGCCAGCAGCTTGTCCATGAACACTGAAGCTTTCTTT. Translation: CASSLSMNTEAFF. This sequence joins TRBV7-2 and TRBJ1-1, with no clear D. V dropped 3 bases and J dropped 0 bases, with 5 bases sitting between them. In germline, CDR1 is SGHTA, CDR2 FQGNSA. This CDR3 has 13 residues.

This sequence joins TRBV2 and TRBJ1-6, with 9 bases aligning to TRBD1. Germline CDR1 SNHLY, CDR2 FYNNEI. With 11 bases clipped from V and 17 bases from J, the junction kept 13 bases outside the gene matches. The CDR3 extends over 12 amino acids. DNA for the CDR3: TGTGCCTCGGGGGACAGGGCGCATCCGGTCCACTTT. Its translation is CASGDRAHPVHF.

The gene calls are TRBV6-6 and TRBJ1-5, with TRBD1 as a possible D gene (5 bases). The CDR3 consists of 15 residues. Trimming shortened V by 0 bases and J by 3 bases, and 9 bases separated the two germline ends. Germline lookup yields CDR1 MNHNY and CDR2 SVGAGI (reference sequence). The CDR3 spells CASSYSRGNNQPQHF. The DNA of the CDR3 is TGTGCCAGCAGTTACTCACGGGGGAACAATCAGCCCCAGCATTTT.

The table lists this clone with a count of one. The chain combines TRBV4-1 with TRBJ2-1, with TRBD2 matching 11 bases. V was clipped by 0 bases and J by 7 bases; unmatched bases: 8. The length of the CDR3 is 17 residues. Germline V lookup: CDR1 MGHRA, CDR2 YSYEKL. The CDR3 nucleotides are TGCGCCAGCAGCCAAGAGACCGGACTAGCGGGTGGGAATGAGCAGTTCTTC. Protein product: CASSQETGLAGGNEQFF.

Only one count was recorded for this clone. The V call is TRBV10-1, the J call TRBJ2-5, with 7 bases fitting TRBD2. Germline lookup yields CDR1 WNHNN and CDR2 SYGVQD (reference sequence). The trim removed 2 bases at V and 1 base at J, leaving 1 base unmatched. The CDR3 covers 14 residues. The DNA of the CDR3 is TGCGCCAGCAGTGAGACTAGCGTCCAAGAGACCCAGTACTTC. Protein: CASSETSVQETQYF.

As regards this clone: This sample also contains other DNA sequences that code for the same CDR3. This chain uses TRBV27 with TRBJ1-5; D unresolved. The CDR3 runs 13 residues. The V end was cut by 0 bases, the J end by 4 bases, with 4 bases between. Germline CDR1 MNHEY, CDR2 SMNVEV (reference sequence). CDR3 in DNA: TGTGCCAGCAGTTTATCGCGTAATCAGCCCCAGCATTTT. This translates into CASSLSRNQPQHF.

The V and J genes are TRBV5-1 and TRBJ1-2, with 10 nucleotides matching TRBD1. V dropped 5 bases and J dropped 0; count of bases not matched to a gene: 10. From germline, CDR1 is SGHRS and CDR2 YFSETQ. This CDR3 is built from 17 residues. The CDR3 DNA reads TGCGCCAGCAGACATTGGGGGACAGGGGAAGCTAACTATGGCTACACCTTC. Its translation is CASRHWGTGEANYGYTF.

The chain combines TRBV28 with TRBJ2-1, with TRBD1 matching 8 bases. The CDR3 sequence is 17 residues long. Germline V lookup: CDR1 MDHEN, CDR2 SYDVKM. V was clipped by 1 base and J by 4 bases; unmatched bases: 9. The CDR3 reads CASSLSVSGTGYNEQFF. The CDR3 nucleotides read TGTGCCAGCAGTTTATCGGTCTCGGGGACAGGTTACAATGAGCAGTTCTTC.

The V gene is TRBV19, the J gene TRBJ1-5, with a tentative D call TRBD1 (6 bases). Germline values: CDR1 LNHDA, CDR2 SQIVND (reference sequence). This CDR3 is 13 amino acids long. V lost 4 bases and J lost 7, with 11 bases in between. CDR3 coding DNA: TGTGCCAGTAGTAGGGGGCTTGGACAGCCCCAGCATTTT. It yields the protein CASSRGLGQPQHF.

The CDR3 sequence is CASKGQGDGMSQPQHF. The CDR3 DNA reads TGTGCCAGCAAGGGACAGGGGGACGGGATGAGTCAGCCCCAGCATTTT. This rearrangement joins TRBV19 to TRBJ1-5; 11 bases agree with TRBD1. The V gene's germline CDR1 is LNHDA and CDR2 SQIVND (reference sequence). J lost 6 bases, V lost 9 bases, and 13 bases had no gene match. This CDR3 comprises 16 residues.

The genes are TRBV7-8 and TRBJ2-7; 10 bases align to TRBD1. The J segment lost 0 bases and the V segment lost 5 bases, leaving 7 bases of the junction unmatched. CDR3 length: 16 residues. CDR1 and CDR2 (germline): SGHVS, FQNEAQ. CDR3 DNA: TGTGCCAGCAGCCCGCCGACAGGGGGCTACTCCTACGAGCAGTACTTC. Protein product: CASSPPTGGYSYEQYF.

V gene TRBV5-1 combines with J gene TRBJ2-7, with 7 bases that match TRBD2. The CDR3 extends over 15 amino acids. Germline V lookup: CDR1 SGHRS, CDR2 YFSETQ. After removal of 3 bases from V and 0 bases from J, the junction contained 6 bases not matched to a gene. The CDR3 DNA reads TGCGCCAGCAGCTCAAGACTAGCCGCCTCCTACGAGCAGTACTTC. Amino acids: CASSSRLAASYEQYF.